The following is a T cell receptor beta chain sequence with its context. As yet, its antigen is unknown. The data are from a study of T cells in Graves' hyperthyroidism and ophthalmopathy. CDR1 is SGHTA, CDR2 FQGNSA, per germline. V lost 3 bases, J lost 4 bases, and 20 bases stayed unmatched. This CDR3 spans 19 amino acids. Overall study results and limits: Most clonotypes expanded in thyroid above 0.001 were likewise present in blood.

The CDR3 regions of TCR beta were amplified from RNA transcripts. HTBI primers were the set used in a first-round RT-PCR of the TCR CDR3. Using its own MiXCR run on the multiplex PCR reads, TCRdb lists one record per CDR3 protein. The sample carries hundreds of thousands of distinct CDR3 sequences, roughly 37% recorded once. The chain couples TRBV7-2 to TRBJ2-5, with TRBD2 matching 7 bases. The clonotype was recovered from a man aged 18 to 30 with Graves' hyperthyroidism. The sequenced material came from blood. CDR3 region: CASSFGRGLSYASPETQYF. The CDR3 DNA reads TGTGCCAGCAGCTTTGGAAGGGGACTATCCTACGCAAGTCCAGAGACCCAGTACTTC.